These T cell receptor beta chains were read from a single sample in a study of blood T cell repertoires in COVID-19. Libraries were prepared by immunoSEQ multiplex PCR; TCRdb keeps only in-frame clonotypes and omits some of them. Among fewer than 200,000 clones listed, just under 90% were seen once. Material for sequencing was peripheral blood. Receptors were obtained from a woman in her 70s with COVID-19, enrolled during active disease. CDR3s include the opening cysteine and the closing phenylalanine or tryptophan. D genes are given only for firm matches. Only some rows state a clone size, as once, few, many or a class for expanded clones.

TRBV28,TRBD2,once,TRBJ2-7,CASSWTSFEQYF,TGTGCCAGCAGTTGGACTAGCTTCGAGCAGTACTTC
TRBV18,TRBD1,NA,TRBJ1-2,CASSPSGQGAGDGYTF,TGTGCCAGCTCACCGTCGGGACAGGGGGCCGGGGATGGCTACACCTTC
TRBV27,TRBD2,NA,TRBJ2-1,CASSLALAGSTMQQFF,TGTGCCAGCAGTTTGGCACTAGCGGGATCTACAATGCAGCAGTTCTTC
TRBV7-2,TRBD2,once,TRBJ2-7,CASSISGTPYEQYF,TGTGCCAGCAGCATTAGCGGGACACCCTACGAGCAGTACTTC
TRBV14,NA,once,TRBJ2-4,CASSQVGGSGGIQYF,TGTGCCAGCAGCCAAGTTGGGGGGAGTGGCGGCATTCAGTACTTC
TRBV7-6,TRBD2,once,TRBJ2-2,CASAPASGSPGELFF,TGTGCCAGCGCGCCAGCTAGCGGGTCCCCCGGGGAGCTGTTTTTT
TRBV11-2,TRBD1,NA,TRBJ2-7,CASSPKQGASYEQYF,TGTGCCAGCAGCCCGAAACAGGGGGCATCCTACGAGCAGTACTTC
TRBV4-1,NA,NA,TRBJ2-7,CASSQPPMTVPYEQYF,TGCGCCAGCAGCCAACCACCGATGACAGTCCCCTACGAGCAGTACTTC
TRBV5-6,NA,once,TRBJ1-3,CASSSTWGNTIYF,TGTGCCAGCAGCTCTACGTGGGGAAACACCATATATTTT
TRBV10-3,TRBD1,once,TRBJ1-1,CAIRRRDRDTEAFF,TGTGCCATCAGACGACGGGACAGGGACACTGAAGCTTTCTTT
TRBV7-2,NA,NA,TRBJ1-1,CASSLVREMNTEAFF,TGTGCCAGCAGCTTAGTGCGTGAGATGAACACTGAAGCTTTCTTT
TRBV6-5,TRBD1,NA,TRBJ1-1,CASSGDRVSPFF,TGTGCCAGCAGCGGGGACAGGGTATCTCCTTTCTTT
TRBV6-5,NA,once,TRBJ1-4,CASQKGVGEKLFF,TGTGCCAGTCAGAAGGGGGTGGGTGAAAAACTGTTTTTT